These 10 T cell receptor beta chains came from one sample sequenced in a study of blood T cell repertoires in COVID-19. Assay used: immunoSEQ multiplex PCR; TCRdb lists only in-frame clones, some missing. This table has fewer than 150,000 clones, around 83% appearing once. The sample consisted of peripheral blood. These receptors came from a woman at least 80 years old with acute or convalescent COVID-19.

The V and J genes are TRBV27 and TRBJ2-1; 7 bases map to TRBD1. The germline V gene encodes CDR1 MNHEY and CDR2 SMNVEV (reference sequence). V dropped 4 bases and J dropped 4; count of bases not matched to a gene: 1. The CDR3 spans 13 residues. CDR3 amino acids: CASSWTGYNEQFF. Written as DNA, the CDR3 is TGTGCCAGCAGTTGGACAGGTTACAATGAGCAGTTCTTC.

This clone was counted a few times. The chain has TRBV28 and TRBJ2-5; D call uncertain. V was clipped by 8 bases and J by 0 bases, with 19 bases between them. This CDR3 comprises 16 residues. Germline CDR1 reads MDHEN; CDR2 reads SYDVKM. Here the CDR3 DNA reads TGTGCCAGCCAAACCATGAGAGGCGAGAACCAAGAGACCCAGTACTTC. The encoded protein is CASQTMRGENQETQYF. Full variable domain (missing parts from reference TRBV28 and TRBJ2-5): DVKVTQSSRYLVKRTGEKVFLECVQDMDHENMFWYRQDPGLGLRLIYFSYDVKMKEKGDIPEGYSVSREKKERFSLILESASTNQTSMYLCASQTMRGENQETQYFGPGTRLLVL.

This clone was picked up a small number of times. J is TRBJ2-1 and V is TRBV15, with TRBD2 identical over 11 bases. The V and J ends lost 1 base and 0 bases, in that order; junction bases with no gene match: 14. The CDR3 loop spans 21 amino acids. The germline V gene has CDR1 LNHNV and CDR2 YYDKDF (reference sequence). The CDR3 nucleotides are TGTGCCACCAGCAGAGTGGAGGGACTAGCGGAATTGATGAGCTCCTACAATGAGCAGTTCTTC. Protein product: CATSRVEGLAELMSSYNEQFF. The full variable domain, in which reference TRBV15 and TRBJ2-1 provide the parts outside the CDR3, is DAMVIQNPRYQVTQFGKPVTLSCSQTLNHNVMYWYQQKSSQAPKLLFHYYDKDFNNEADTPDNFQSRRPNTSFCFLDIRSPGLGDTAMYLCATSRVEGLAELMSSYNEQFFGPGTRLTVL.

The rearrangement links TRBV9 to TRBJ2-1, with D possibly TRBD1 on 6 matching bases. CDR3 length: 18 amino acids. Trimming cost V 0 bases and J 0 bases, with 16 bases left between them. Looked up from germline, CDR1 is SGDLS and CDR2 is YYNGEE. DNA of the CDR3: TGTGCCAGCAGCGTAGAGTGGGGGCGCCTAGGCTCCTACAATGAGCAGTTCTTC. It translates to CASSVEWGRLGSYNEQFF.

The V gene is TRBV28, the J gene TRBJ1-1, with D unclear. Germline V gives CDR1 MDHEN, CDR2 SYDVKM. V was cut by 2 bases and J by 3 bases, with 4 bases left in between. The CDR3 covers 12 residues. The CDR3 spells CASSLEDTEAFF. The DNA for the CDR3 is TGTGCCAGCAGTTTAGAGGACACTGAAGCTTTCTTT.

The chain combines TRBV27 with TRBJ2-3; a possible D gene is TRBD1 (6 bases). The CDR3 totals 17 residues. The germline gives CDR1 MNHEY, CDR2 SMNVEV (reference sequence). Deletions cut 3 bases from V and 6 bases from J, with 22 bases between. DNA for the CDR3: TGTGCCAGCAGTTTGGGGGACAACACAGCGCTCGGGGATACGCAGTATTTT. It specifies CASSLGDNTALGDTQYF.

The CDR3, as DNA: TGTGCCATCACCCAGCAGCAGGGGAACACTGAAGCTTTCTTT. Translated: CAITQQQGNTEAFF. This chain links TRBV10-3 with TRBJ1-1; TRBD1 is a possible D gene (5 bases). Looked up from germline, CDR1 is ENHRY and CDR2 is SYGVKD. Trimming left V 7 bases short and J 1 base short, with 13 bases between. The CDR3 length is 14 residues.

The DNA for the CDR3 is TGTGCCAGCAGCTTATTACAGGGGGAAGAGACCCAGTACTTC. The encoded protein is CASSLLQGEETQYF. The V and J genes are TRBV5-4 and TRBJ2-5, with 8 bases identical to TRBD1. The CDR3 length is 14 residues. V shed 2 bases and J 3 bases; nucleotides not matched to a gene: 3. Germline V gene data show CDR1 as SGHNT and CDR2 as YYREEE (reference sequence).

The chain joins TRBV18 to TRBJ1-2; maybe TRBD1 (6 bases). This CDR3 region has 22 residues. The V gene's germline CDR1 is KGHSH and CDR2 LQKENI. Trimming cost V 2 bases and J 0 bases, with 31 bases left between them. CDR3 amino acids: CASSPSGGPWGQTKDPNYGYTF. The CDR3 DNA is TGTGCCAGCTCACCAAGCGGGGGACCCTGGGGGCAGACAAAAGATCCTAACTATGGCTACACCTTC.

The V and J genes are TRBV27 and TRBJ2-2; D gene ambiguous. Trimming removed 1 base at V and 8 bases at J, with 17 bases between. The CDR3 contains 16 residues. CDR1 MNHEY and CDR2 SMNVEV come from the germline V gene (reference sequence). This chain's CDR3 is CASSLFFTAFVGELFF. The CDR3 DNA is TGTGCCAGCAGTTTATTTTTCACAGCATTCGTGGGGGAGCTGTTTTTT.